This passage covers 17 T cell receptor beta chains from one sample sequenced in a study of CD8+ T cells in alopecia areata. Sequencing templates came from extracted RNA that was reverse transcribed into cDNA. Clones were sequenced by immunoSEQ multiplex PCR, and TCRdb holds only the in-frame ones, with some missing. Of roughly 130,000 clones in the sample, approximately 58% were seen once. The sequencing here drew on CD4+ T cells sorted from blood, taken at week 0. Source of these receptors: a human donor with alopecia areata.

This sequence joins TRBV7-3 and TRBJ1-1, with D perhaps TRBD1 (5 bases). Germline V gene sequence: CDR1 SGHTA, CDR2 FQGTGA. Between the trimmed V and J ends, which lost 4 bases and 0 bases, there was a span of 12 bases. The CDR3 runs 15 residues. The CDR3 coding sequence is TGTGCCAGCAGCTCCGACCCGGGGGTGAACACTGAAGCTTTCTTT. It codes for CASSSDPGVNTEAFF.

V usage is TRBV7-9 and J usage is TRBJ2-7; 9 bases are shared with TRBD2. The length of the CDR3 is 15 residues. The germline gives CDR1 SEHNR, CDR2 FQNEAQ (reference sequence). The V segment lost 5 bases and the J segment 3 bases; nucleotides outside the gene matches: 8. CDR3 amino acids: CASSPRASGIYEQYF. CDR3 bases: TGTGCCAGCAGCCCACGGGCTAGCGGGATCTACGAGCAGTACTTC.

This clone was seen a handful of times. The V call is TRBV28, the J call TRBJ1-1; no clear D gene. Germline CDR1 is MDHEN and CDR2 is SYDVKM. The CDR3 runs 11 residues. V shed 8 bases and J shed 11 bases, with 15 bases lying between them. The CDR3 nucleotides read TGTGCCAGCGGAACCGAGTTGGGGGCTTTCTTT. Protein product: CASGTELGAFF. Full variable domain (missing parts from reference TRBV28 and TRBJ1-1): DVKVTQSSRYLVKRTGEKVFLECVQDMDHENMFWYRQDPGLGLRLIYFSYDVKMKEKGDIPEGYSVSREKKERFSLILESASTNQTSMYLCASGTELGAFFGQGTRLTVV.

This chain connects TRBV20-1 to TRBJ1-1, with unresolved D. Germline CDR1 reads DFQATT; CDR2 reads SNEGSKA (reference sequence). CDR3 length equals 11 residues. V dropped 2 bases and J dropped 11 bases, with 12 bases sitting between them. The CDR3 DNA sequence: TGCAGTGCTAGAAGGACCGTGGACGCTTTCTTT. It specifies CSARRTVDAFF.

V gene TRBV7-3 combines with J gene TRBJ2-1, with D unresolved. Germline V gives CDR1 SGHTA, CDR2 FQGTGA. The CDR3 loop spans 18 amino acids. V was cut by 2 bases and J by 5 bases, with 22 bases left in between. As DNA, the CDR3 is TGTGCCAGCAGCTTAGGCCGTTTTTCTCGCGCCATAAACAATGAGCAGTTCTTC. It specifies CASSLGRFSRAINNEQFF.

The V call is TRBV5-1, the J call TRBJ2-3, with 7 nucleotides matching TRBD1. This CDR3 contains 15 residues. With V trimmed by 5 bases and J by 6 bases, 12 bases remained unmatched. In germline, CDR1 is SGHRS, CDR2 YFSETQ. CDR3 sequence reads: CASRIRSTGTDTQYF. CDR3 sequence (DNA): TGCGCCAGCAGAATTAGATCGACAGGGACGGATACGCAGTATTTT.

The chain joins TRBV10-3 to TRBJ2-6; the D is unclear. The CDR3 sequence is 14 residues long. The V gene's germline CDR1 is ENHRY and CDR2 SYGVKD. V was clipped by 6 bases and J by 1 base, with 7 bases between them. CDR3 bases: TGTGCCATCAGCCGAGAGTCTGGGGCCAACGTCCTGACTTTC. Protein: CAISRESGANVLTF.

The V and J genes are TRBV7-2 and TRBJ2-7; the match to TRBD1 covers 7 bases. V shed 5 bases and J 2 bases; nucleotides not matched to a gene: 9. The CDR3 contains 15 residues. Germline V lookup: CDR1 SGHTA, CDR2 FQGNSA. The CDR3 reads CASSLSRQGAYEQYF. CDR3 in DNA: TGTGCCAGCAGCCTTAGCAGACAGGGTGCCTACGAGCAGTACTTC.

J is TRBJ2-2 and V is TRBV2, with 7 bases matching TRBD2. CDR1 and CDR2 (germline): SNHLY, FYNNEI. V shed 5 bases and J 4 bases; nucleotides not matched to a gene: 7. The length of the CDR3 is 15 residues. The DNA for the CDR3 is TGTGCCAGCAGTCCCCAGACTAGCCTCACCGGGGAGCTGTTTTTT. This encodes CASSPQTSLTGELFF.

The chain links TRBV5-6 to TRBJ2-7, with 7 nucleotides matching TRBD2. The trim removed 1 base at V and 3 bases at J, leaving 1 base unmatched. Germline CDR1 is SGHDT and CDR2 is YYEEEE. The CDR3 length is 13 residues. The CDR3 nucleotides are TGTGCCAGCAGCTTGCCTAGCGGCTACGAGCAGTACTTC. Translating gives CASSLPSGYEQYF. The variable domain in full, completed from reference TRBV5-6 and TRBJ2-7, reads DAGVTQSPTHLIKTRGQQVTLRCSPKSGHDTVSWYQQALGQGPQFIFQYYEEEERQRGNFPDRFSGHQFPNYSSELNVNALLLGDSALYLCASSLPSGYEQYFGPGTRLTVT.

This chain uses TRBV4-3 with TRBJ2-6; D unclear. V was clipped by 3 bases and J by 11 bases, with 8 bases between them. The CDR3 contains 12 residues. Germline lookup yields CDR1 LGHNA and CDR2 YSLEER. CDR3 residues: CASSHEEHVLTF. The CDR3, as DNA: TGCGCCAGCAGCCACGAGGAACACGTCCTGACTTTC.

The rearrangement uses TRBV18 and TRBJ2-3; 11 nucleotides match TRBD2. The CDR3 spans 16 residues. From germline, CDR1 is KGHSH and CDR2 LQKENI. Unmatched junction bases numbered 5, after V lost 2 bases and J lost 4 bases. For the CDR3, the DNA is TGTGCCAGCTCACCAGCTAGCGGGGGGCGCGCAGATACGCAGTATTTT. Its protein is CASSPASGGRADTQYF.

The rearrangement joins TRBV10-3 to TRBJ1-3, with 8 positions matching TRBD1. This CDR3 spans 14 amino acids. Per the germline V gene, CDR1 is ENHRY and CDR2 is SYGVKD. After removal of 4 bases from V and 6 bases from J, the junction contained 5 bases not matched to a gene. The DNA for the CDR3 is TGTGCCATCAGTGCGCGACAGGGGATAAACACCATATATTTT. Residues: CAISARQGINTIYF.

This clone was picked up a small number of times. The chain couples TRBV5-1 to TRBJ2-3; 14 nucleotides line up with TRBD2. Germline V CDR1 and CDR2: SGHRS, YFSETQ. V lost 4 bases and J lost 0; bases outside the gene matches: 4. The CDR3 is made up of 17 amino acids. CDR3 sequence (DNA): TGCGCCAGCAGCAGGAGGACTAGCGGGGGGAGCACAGATACGCAGTATTTT. Its protein product is CASSRRTSGGSTDTQYF.

This chain links TRBV30 with TRBJ2-7; TRBD2 is a possible D gene (6 bases). The length of the CDR3 is 16 residues. Germline V gene sequence: CDR1 GTSNPN, CDR2 SVGIG (reference sequence). Trimming shortened V by 1 base and J by 3 bases, and 19 bases separated the two germline ends. The CDR3 sequence: CAWSAAGRTINYEQYF. The CDR3 bases are TGTGCCTGGAGTGCCGCGGGACGGACGATCAACTACGAGCAGTACTTC.

The chain is built from TRBV7-9 and TRBJ2-2, with 7 bases fitting TRBD1. From germline, CDR1 is SEHNR and CDR2 FQNEAQ (reference sequence). The CDR3 is 17 amino acids. J was trimmed by 2 bases and V by 3 bases; bases with no gene match: 9. CDR3 protein: CASSFPAGTENTGELFF. The DNA of the CDR3 is TGTGCCAGCAGCTTCCCGGCCGGGACAGAAAACACCGGGGAGCTGTTTTTT.

This clone showed up just a few times. V is TRBV7-2 and J is TRBJ2-1, with TRBD2 matching 13 bases. This CDR3 is 20 amino acids long. CDR1 and CDR2 from the germline V gene are SGHTA and FQGNSA. Unmatched junction bases numbered 15, after V lost 0 bases and J lost 7 bases. CDR3: CASSLAPPRLAGGWGNEQFF. Here the CDR3 DNA reads TGTGCCAGCAGCTTAGCTCCCCCTCGACTAGCGGGGGGTTGGGGGAATGAGCAGTTCTTC.